The T cell receptor (beta chain) described here comes from a study of T cell clones after liver transplantation. Germline CDR1 is SGHTA and CDR2 is FQGNSA. V lost 4 bases to trimming and J lost 4 bases; unmatched junction nucleotides: 10. The length of the CDR3 is 16 residues. Produced via immunoSEQ multiplex PCR; TCRdb's table is partial and in-frame only. The table has about 51,000 clones, roughly 90% seen once. This receptor was taken from a human patient who received a liver transplant. Some of the T cells may derive from the graft donor. The V gene is TRBV7-2, the J gene TRBJ1-2, with TRBD1 matching 9 bases. The source was CD8+ T cells from blood, collected 12 months after liver transplant. The CDR3 DNA sequence: TGTGCCAGCAGCTGGGCCGGGACAGGGAGGGGCTATGGCTACACCTTC. It translates to CASSWAGTGRGYGYTF. Full variable domain (remainder filled in from reference TRBV7-2 and TRBJ1-2): GAGVSQSPSNKVTEKGKDVELRCDPISGHTALYWYRQSLGQGLEFLIYFQGNSAPDKSGLPSDRFSAERTGGSVSTLTIQRTQQEDSAVYLCASSWAGTGRGYGYTFGSGTRLTVV.